The source of this TCR beta chain is a study of blood T cell repertoires in COVID-19. The overall study: The United States, Italy and Spain supplied acute and convalescent COVID-19 samples. T cells, B-cell-depleted T cells, or PBMCs supplied cDNA or gDNA.

Germline CDR1 reads SNHLY; CDR2 reads FYNNEI. Trimming cost V 5 bases and J 1 base; bases outside gene matches: 4. CDR3 length: 15 residues. Measured with immunoSEQ multiplex PCR; TCRdb has only the in-frame clones, and not every one. This table has approximately 330,000 clones, 87% appearing once. Seattle-derived patients entered the study during active infection and were followed longitudinally. This clonotype was sampled from a man aged 25-45 years with COVID-19, enrolled during active disease. The rearrangement joins TRBV2 to TRBJ1-5; 8 bases map to TRBD1. Material: peripheral blood. The CDR3 here is CASSKGQESNQPQHF. The DNA of the CDR3 is TGTGCCAGCAGTAAGGGACAGGAGAGCAATCAGCCCCAGCATTTT.